The 12 T cell receptor beta chains below come from one sample, sequenced in a study of blood T cell repertoires in COVID-19. TCRdb's table, derived via immunoSEQ multiplex PCR, lists solely in-frame clones and lacks some. The sample holds 150,000 to 200,000 clones, around 81% seen once. The sequencing input was peripheral blood. Receptors originate from a human donor with acute or convalescent COVID-19. The donor label of this sample is uncertain.

The chain is built from TRBV6-5 and TRBJ2-2; maybe TRBD2 (6 bases). The CDR3 totals 13 residues. Germline CDR1 and CDR2: MNHEY and SVGAGI. Between the trimmed V and J ends, which lost 7 bases and 4 bases, there was a span of 10 bases. CDR3 in amino acids: CASKREVTGELFF. Written as DNA, the CDR3 is TGTGCCAGCAAAAGGGAGGTCACCGGGGAGCTGTTTTTT.

The CDR3 is CATGTGVTNQPQHF. The CDR3 DNA sequence: TGTGCCACCGGGACAGGGGTGACCAATCAGCCCCAGCATTTT. This rearrangement joins TRBV19 to TRBJ1-5; TRBD1 matches at 10 bases. This CDR3 is built from 14 residues. Germline values: CDR1 LNHDA, CDR2 SQIVND (reference sequence). V lost 10 bases to trimming and J lost 3 bases; unmatched junction nucleotides: 6.

The chain combines TRBV4-1 with TRBJ1-2, with TRBD1 identical over 8 bases. V lost 0 bases, J lost 2 bases, and 8 bases stayed unmatched. CDR1 is MGHRA and CDR2 is YSYEKL in the germline V gene. The CDR3 loop spans 17 amino acids. CDR3 sequence: CASSQEEDRATNYGYTF. The CDR3, as DNA: TGCGCCAGCAGCCAAGAGGAGGACAGGGCAACAAACTATGGCTACACCTTC.

The chain has TRBV6-1 and TRBJ1-2; the D gene is possibly TRBD1 (5 bases). Germline V gene data show CDR1 as MNHNS and CDR2 as SASEGT. V lost 0 bases to trimming and J lost 4 bases, with 12 bases between them. The CDR3 runs to 15 residues. The CDR3 sequence is CASSEADTAGYGYTF. In DNA form, the CDR3 reads TGTGCCAGCAGTGAAGCGGACACCGCTGGCTATGGCTACACCTTC.

A single count supports this clone. The chain has TRBV3-1 (or the pseudogene TRBV3-2) and TRBJ1-1; D gene uncertain. Trimming pared 7 bases from V and 5 bases from J, leaving 17 bases between. CDR3 length: 14 amino acids. Germline CDR1 is LGHDT and CDR2 is YNNKEL (reference sequence). The CDR3 DNA sequence: TGTGCCAGCAACGATAGGGTTGCGGGGACTGAAGCTTTCTTT. This codes for CASNDRVAGTEAFF.

The chain uses TRBV3-1 (or the pseudogene TRBV3-2) and TRBJ2-1; D not resolved. The CDR3 runs 13 residues. The V and J ends lost 5 bases and 6 bases respectively, with 11 bases between them. Per the germline V gene, CDR1 is LGHDT and CDR2 is YNNKEL (reference sequence). CDR3 DNA sequence: TGTGCCAGCAGCTACAGTGGAAGCAATGAGCAGTTCTTC. As protein: CASSYSGSNEQFF.

The V and J genes are TRBV5-1 and TRBJ2-1, with D perhaps matching TRBD2 (5 bases). The length of the CDR3 is 14 residues. CDR1 SGHRS and CDR2 YFSETQ come from the germline V gene. Trimming cost V 0 bases and J 6 bases, with 10 bases left between them. CDR3 sequence: CASSLGTAPNEQFF. The CDR3 nucleotides read TGCGCCAGCAGCTTGGGGACTGCCCCCAATGAGCAGTTCTTC.

This clone was seen just once. The chain couples TRBV12-5 to TRBJ2-1, with D possibly matching TRBD2 (5 bases). Trimming removed 5 bases from V and 9 bases from J, with 20 bases in between. The CDR3 is 15 amino acids. Germline CDR1 LGHNT, CDR2 FRNRAP. The CDR3 DNA reads TGTGCTAGTGGTCACGGATCGGCCGACTACGGTGAGCAGTTCTTC. It specifies CASGHGSADYGEQFF. Full variable domain (rest looked up from reference TRBV12-5 and TRBJ2-1): DARVTQTPRHKVTEMGQEVTMRCQPILGHNTVFWYRQTMMQGLELLAYFRNRAPLDDSGMPKDRFSAEMPDATLATLKIQPSEPRDSAVYFCASGHGSADYGEQFFGPGTRLTVL.

The V gene is TRBV30, the J gene TRBJ2-1; 9 bases fit TRBD2. Germline CDR1 reads GTSNPN; CDR2 reads SVGIG (reference sequence). The CDR3 is 16 amino acids. Trimming took 0 bases from V and 6 from J; bases not matched to a gene: 9. CDR3: CAWSVFKRGVVNEQFF. The CDR3 coding sequence is TGTGCCTGGAGTGTTTTCAAGCGGGGGGTCGTCAATGAGCAGTTCTTC.

The chain recombines TRBV30 with TRBJ2-1; D is perhaps TRBD2 (6 bases). The CDR3 contains 16 residues. Germline assignment: CDR1 GTSNPN and CDR2 SVGIG (reference sequence). V shed 2 bases and J shed 5 bases, with 19 bases lying between them. The CDR3 nucleotides read TGTGCCTGGAGTTCAACCTATGGGGGGATCAACAATGAGCAGTTCTTC. This gives the protein CAWSSTYGGINNEQFF.

This chain joins TRBV4-1 and TRBJ2-6, with a tentative D call TRBD1 (6 bases). The CDR3 is made up of 17 amino acids. V lost 5 bases and J 1 base, leaving 15 bases between the germline ends. The germline CDR1 and CDR2 sequences are MGHRA and YSYEKL. CDR3 coding DNA: TGCGCCAGCAGCAGAAGGACAGAGATTTCTGGGGCCAACGTCCTGACTTTC. It is translated as CASSRRTEISGANVLTF.

CDR3 nucleotide sequence: TGTGCCAGCGGACTAGCGGGGCCCTCCTACGAGCAGTACTTC. This codes for CASGLAGPSYEQYF. The chain carries TRBV27 and TRBJ2-7; TRBD2 aligns across 12 bases. This CDR3 contains 14 residues. V lost 8 bases to trimming and J lost 0 bases; unmatched junction nucleotides: 2. Germline V gene lookup returns CDR1 MNHEY and CDR2 SMNVEV (reference sequence).